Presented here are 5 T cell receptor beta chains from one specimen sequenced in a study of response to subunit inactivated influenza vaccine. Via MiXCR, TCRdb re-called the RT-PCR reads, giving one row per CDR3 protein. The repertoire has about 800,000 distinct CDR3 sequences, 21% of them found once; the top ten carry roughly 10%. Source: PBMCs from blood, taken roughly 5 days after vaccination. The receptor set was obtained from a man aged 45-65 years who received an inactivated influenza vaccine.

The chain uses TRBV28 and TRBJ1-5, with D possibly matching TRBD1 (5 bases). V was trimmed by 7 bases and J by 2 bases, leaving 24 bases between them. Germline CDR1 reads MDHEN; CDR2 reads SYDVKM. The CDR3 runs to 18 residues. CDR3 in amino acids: CASTLGTVGTVRNQPQHF. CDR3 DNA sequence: TGTGCCAGCACCCTGGGGACTGTGGGGACGGTTCGCAATCAGCCCCAGCATTTT.

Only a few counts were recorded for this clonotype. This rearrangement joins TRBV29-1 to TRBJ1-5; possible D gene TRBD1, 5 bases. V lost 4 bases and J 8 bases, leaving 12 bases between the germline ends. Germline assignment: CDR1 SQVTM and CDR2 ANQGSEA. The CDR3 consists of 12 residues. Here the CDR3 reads CSVGAGQEPQHF. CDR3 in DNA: TGCAGCGTTGGGGCAGGGCAGGAGCCCCAGCATTTT.

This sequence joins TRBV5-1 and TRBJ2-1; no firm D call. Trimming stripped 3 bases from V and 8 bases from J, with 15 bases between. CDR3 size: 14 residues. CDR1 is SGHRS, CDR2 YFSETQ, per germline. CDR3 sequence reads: CASSWMRPSDEQFF. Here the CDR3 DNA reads TGCGCCAGCAGCTGGATGAGACCGAGCGATGAGCAGTTCTTC.

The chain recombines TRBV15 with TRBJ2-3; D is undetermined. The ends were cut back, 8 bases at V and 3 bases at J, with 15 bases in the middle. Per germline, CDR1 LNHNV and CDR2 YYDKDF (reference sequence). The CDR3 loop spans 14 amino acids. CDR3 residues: CATRSPVLTDTQYF. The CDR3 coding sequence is TGTGCCACCCGTTCGCCCGTTTTGACAGATACGCAGTATTTT.

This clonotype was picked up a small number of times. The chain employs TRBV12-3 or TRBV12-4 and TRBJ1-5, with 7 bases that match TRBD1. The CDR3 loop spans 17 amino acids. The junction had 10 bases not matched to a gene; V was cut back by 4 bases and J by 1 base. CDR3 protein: CASSSRRLGQSNQPQHF. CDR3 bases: TGTGCCAGCAGTTCCCGTCGGTTGGGACAGAGCAATCAGCCCCAGCATTTT.